These 16 T cell receptor beta chains came from one sample sequenced in a study of response to subunit inactivated influenza vaccine. TCRdb called the RT-PCR reads again in MiXCR, with one record for every CDR3 protein. The table shows around 200,000 distinct CDR3 sequences, with about 10% occurring only once. The sequences come from non-naive T cells sorted from PBMCs, collected on the day of vaccination. Every receptor here comes from a man aged 45-65 years who received an inactivated influenza vaccine.

The chain employs TRBV27 and TRBJ1-5; D perhaps matches TRBD1 (5 bases). With 8 bases removed from V and 0 bases from J, the gap between germline ends came to 14 bases. CDR1 MNHEY and CDR2 SMNVEV come from the germline V gene (reference sequence). This CDR3 spans 15 amino acids. The CDR3 DNA reads TGTGCCAGCGGCTACACAGGAGATAGCAATCAGCCCCAGCATTTT. It translates to CASGYTGDSNQPQHF.

Note on this clonotype: This clone may be a read error of a much larger clone one base away. This chain connects TRBV6-5 to TRBJ2-7; no definite D call. V was clipped by 2 bases and J by 2 bases, with 7 bases between them. Germline assignment: CDR1 MNHEY and CDR2 SVGAGI. The CDR3 runs 13 residues. CDR3 DNA sequence: TGTGCCAGCAGTTACGCGGAAACCTACGAGCAGTACTTC. It codes for CASSYAETYEQYF.

Comment on this clonotype: A much larger clone differs by one base, so this may be a read error. V and J are TRBV29-1 and TRBJ2-1; D unclear. From germline, CDR1 is SQVTM and CDR2 ANQGSEA. The CDR3 length is 13 residues. CDR3 region: CSAGSKSYNVQFF. The CDR3 region has the DNA TGCAGCGCTGGTTCAAAATCCTACAATGTGCAGTTCTTC.

This chain connects TRBV5-1 to TRBJ2-5; 9 bases map to TRBD2. Germline CDR1 is SGHRS and CDR2 is YFSETQ. The V gene end was trimmed by 1 base and the J gene end by 5 bases; junction bases not matched to a gene: 6. The CDR3 contains 15 residues. CDR3 protein: CASSLWRGGMETQYF. The CDR3 DNA reads as TGCGCCAGCAGCTTGTGGCGGGGGGGCATGGAGACCCAGTACTTC. The full variable domain, completed using reference TRBV5-1 and TRBJ2-5, is KAGVTQTPRYLIKTRGQQVTLSCSPISGHRSVSWYQQTPGQGLQFLFEYFSETQRNKGNFPGRFSGRQFSNSRSEMNVSTLELGDSALYLCASSLWRGGMETQYFGPGTRLLVL.

This clonotype was counted a few times. The chain recombines TRBV20-1 with TRBJ2-2; possible D gene TRBD2, 6 bases. V shed 4 bases and J shed 1 base, with 13 bases lying between them. Germline loops: CDR1 DFQATT, CDR2 SNEGSKA (reference sequence). The CDR3 loop spans 15 amino acids. In DNA, the CDR3 is TGCAGTGCTACCCCGGTTAGCGGGAACACCGGGGAGCTGTTTTTT. Its translation is CSATPVSGNTGELFF.

The sample holds one count of this clonotype. The rearrangement uses TRBV2 and TRBJ1-1, with TRBD1 identical over 8 bases. Per germline, CDR1 SNHLY and CDR2 FYNNEI. The CDR3 spans 14 residues. Trimming removed 7 bases from V and 1 base from J; junction bases left unmatched: 5. The CDR3 sequence: CASTSGTGNTEAFF. CDR3 in DNA: TGTGCCAGCACCTCCGGGACAGGGAACACTGAAGCTTTCTTT.

This clonotype has ten or more counts. The chain has TRBV27 and TRBJ2-7; unclear D gene. Germline V CDR1 and CDR2: MNHEY, SMNVEV (reference sequence). Trimming stripped 0 bases from V and 4 bases from J, with 7 bases between. This CDR3 is built from 13 residues. Here the CDR3 DNA reads TGTGCCAGCAGTTTATCCCCACATTACGAGCAGTACTTC. Protein sequence: CASSLSPHYEQYF.

This clonotype has only a few counts. The chain has TRBV2 and TRBJ2-7; a possible D gene is TRBD2 (6 bases). The CDR3 sequence is 13 residues long. Germline V gene data show CDR1 as SNHLY and CDR2 as FYNNEI. Trimming removed 7 bases from V and 4 bases from J, with 14 bases in between. CDR3: CASTLPGGYEQYF. CDR3 bases: TGTGCCAGCACTCTCCCAGGAGGGTACGAGCAGTACTTC.

This clonotype occurred a few times. V and J are TRBV29-1 and TRBJ1-1; D unclear. The length of the CDR3 is 12 residues. The germline V gene has CDR1 SQVTM and CDR2 ANQGSEA. Between the trimmed V and J ends, which lost 2 bases and 4 bases, there was a span of 8 bases. In DNA, the CDR3 is TGCAGCGTTGAAAAGGGAAGCACTGAAGCTTTCTTT. Translation: CSVEKGSTEAFF.

At least ten counts were recorded for this clonotype. The V and J genes are TRBV6-1 and TRBJ2-1, with D possibly matching TRBD1 (6 bases). Per the germline V gene, CDR1 is MNHNS and CDR2 is SASEGT. V dropped 6 bases and J dropped 4 bases, with 10 bases sitting between them. CDR3 size: 13 residues. This CDR3 is CASRFGQYNEQFF. The CDR3 DNA follows: TGTGCCAGCAGGTTCGGACAGTACAATGAGCAGTTCTTC.

In this sample, this clonotype turned up a few times. The rearrangement links TRBV2 to TRBJ2-7, with D unclear. Trimming took off 2 bases at V and 4 bases at J, with 12 bases between the two ends. The CDR3 is made up of 14 amino acids. Germline assignment: CDR1 SNHLY and CDR2 FYNNEI. The CDR3 is CASSEFGRDYEQYF. CDR3 DNA: TGTGCCAGCAGTGAATTTGGCAGAGATTACGAGCAGTACTTC.

This clonotype was recorded many times. The chain combines TRBV11-1 with TRBJ2-7; the match to TRBD1 covers 7 bases. V dropped 6 bases and J dropped 3; count of bases not matched to a gene: 5. From germline, CDR1 is SGHAT and CDR2 FQDESV (reference sequence). CDR3 length: 13 residues. This CDR3 reads CASRRDSNYEQYF. CDR3 coding DNA: TGTGCCAGCAGAAGGGACAGTAACTACGAGCAGTACTTC.

This clonotype was seen a few times. J is TRBJ1-3 and V is TRBV4-1; TRBD1 is a possible D gene (5 bases). Germline V lookup: CDR1 MGHRA, CDR2 YSYEKL. The CDR3 contains 16 residues. V lost 1 base and J lost 3, with 13 bases in between. Here the CDR3 reads CASSQGFQGFGNTIYF. CDR3 coding DNA: TGCGCCAGCAGCCAAGGGTTCCAGGGATTTGGAAACACCATATATTTT.

This clonotype was found many times. This rearrangement joins TRBV6-1 to TRBJ1-5, with 7 bases identical to TRBD1. The germline V gene encodes CDR1 MNHNS and CDR2 SASEGT. J lost 4 bases, V lost 5 bases, and 5 bases had no gene match. The CDR3 extends over 14 amino acids. Here the CDR3 reads CASSPDRDNQPQHF. The CDR3 nucleotides read TGTGCCAGCAGTCCCGACAGGGATAATCAGCCCCAGCATTTT.

This clonotype turned up a few times. The chain uses TRBV10-2 and TRBJ2-5, with D unclear. The length of the CDR3 is 17 residues. The V gene's germline CDR1 is WSHSY and CDR2 SAAADI. The V end lost 3 bases, the J end lost 4 bases, and 21 bases lay between the germline ends. The CDR3 loop reads CASSELRALQGRETQYF. CDR3 in DNA: TGCGCCAGCAGTGAACTTCGGGCCCTACAAGGCAGAGAGACCCAGTACTTC.

The chain recombines TRBV4-2 with TRBJ2-7, with 9 bases fitting TRBD1. This CDR3 is 15 amino acids long. Germline trimming cut 5 bases from V and 3 bases from J; bases unmatched to any gene: 8. The V gene's germline CDR1 is LGHNA and CDR2 YNFKEQ. CDR3 protein: CASSDTTGQGYEQYF. CDR3 nucleotide sequence: TGTGCCAGCAGCGACACCACGGGACAGGGCTACGAGCAGTACTTC.